This is a list of T cell receptor beta chains from one sample in a study of blood T cell repertoires in COVID-19. Data came from immunoSEQ multiplex PCR; TCRdb stores just in-frame clones and leaves some out. Of 50,000 to 60,000 clones in the sample, roughly 80% are singletons; the top ten hold 5.5% to 7%. The sequenced sample consisted of peripheral blood. These receptors originate from a human donor in a cohort sampled during active or convalescent COVID-19. CDR3s include the opening cysteine and the closing phenylalanine or tryptophan. D genes are given only for firm matches. Not all rows give a size; the values are once, few, many and, for expanded clones, a class.

V	D	J	length	size	CDR3	DNA
TRBV27	TRBD1	TRBJ1-2	14	-	CASSPNTGGHGYTF	TGTGCCAGCAGCCCAAATACAGGGGGCCACGGCTACACCTTC
TRBV6-2/TRBV6-3	TRBD1	TRBJ2-7	15	-	CASSSPQGVPYEQYF	TGTGCCAGCAGTTCCCCCCAGGGGGTGCCCTACGAGCAGTACTTC
TRBV29-1	TRBD1	TRBJ1-4	13	-	CSVEVQGAKKLFF	TGCAGCGTTGAAGTTCAGGGGGCGAAAAAACTGTTTTTT
TRBV7-9	TRBD1	TRBJ2-2	15	-	CASSSWTGNTGELFF	TGTGCCAGCAGCTCCTGGACAGGGAACACCGGGGAGCTGTTTTTT
TRBV4-1	-	TRBJ1-1	14	-	CASSDQGRNTEAFF	TGCGCCAGCAGCGACCAGGGCAGGAACACTGAAGCTTTCTTT
TRBV19	TRBD1	TRBJ1-2	14	-	CASSHRDSSYGYTF	TGTGCCAGTAGTCACCGGGACAGCTCCTATGGCTACACCTTC
TRBV11-3	-	TRBJ1-1	13	-	CASSSDSSTEAFF	TGTGCCAGCAGCTCGGACAGTTCCACTGAAGCTTTCTTT
TRBV7-2	TRBD1	TRBJ1-5	15	once	CASSLASGQPAPQHF	TGTGCCAGCAGCTTAGCGTCGGGACAGCCCGCTCCCCAGCATTTT
TRBV6-2/TRBV6-3	-	TRBJ1-5	15	-	CASSWGGAGNQPQHF	TGTGCCAGCAGCTGGGGAGGGGCGGGCAATCAGCCCCAGCATTTT
TRBV19	-	TRBJ2-5	13	-	CASSIGQKETQYF	TGTGCCAGTAGTATCGGACAGAAAGAGACCCAGTACTTC
TRBV18	-	TRBJ1-1	14	-	CASSPRDSNTEAFF	TGTGCCAGCTCACCGCGTGATTCGAACACTGAAGCTTTCTTT
TRBV20-1	-	TRBJ2-7	11	few	CSATSGHEQYF	TGCAGTGCTACGTCTGGCCACGAGCAGTACTTC
TRBV7-2	-	TRBJ2-7	15	-	CASSLAPGPSYEQYF	TGTGCCAGCAGCTTAGCGCCAGGGCCCTCCTACGAGCAGTACTTC
TRBV10-3	TRBD1	TRBJ2-3	17	few	CAISESQGQGSTDTQYF	TGTGCCATCAGTGAGTCTCAAGGACAGGGATCCACAGATACGCAGTATTTT
TRBV5-5	-	TRBJ1-5	18	-	CASSLGGRALYSNQPQHF	TGTGCCAGCAGCTTGGGAGGCAGGGCCCTATATAGCAATCAGCCCCAGCATTTT
TRBV7-9	TRBD2	TRBJ2-3	13	-	CASSFRGADTQYF	TGTGCCAGCAGCTTCCGGGGGGCAGATACGCAGTATTTT
TRBV12-5	-	TRBJ2-7	13	-	CASGRGPNYEQYF	TGTGCTAGTGGCAGGGGACCGAACTACGAGCAGTACTTC
TRBV7-2	-	TRBJ2-7	15	once	CASSTDPIAGYEQYF	TGTGCCAGCAGCACCGACCCTATCGCGGGCTACGAGCAGTACTTC
TRBV19	TRBD1	TRBJ2-6	14	-	CASIDRAGANVLTF	TGTGCCAGTATCGACAGGGCTGGGGCCAACGTCCTGACTTTC
TRBV27	-	TRBJ2-1	14	-	CASSFHTSYNEQFF	TGTGCCAGCAGTTTCCACACCTCCTACAATGAGCAGTTCTTC
TRBV6-2/TRBV6-3	-	TRBJ1-1	11	-	CASSLTYEAFF	TGTGCCAGCAGCCTTACTTATGAAGCTTTCTTT
TRBV14	TRBD1	TRBJ2-7	13	-	CASSQASLGQEDF	TGTGCCAGCAGCCAAGCGTCGCTGGGACAGGAAGACTTC
TRBV11-3	TRBD2	TRBJ2-1	15	-	CASSLSGGTYNEQFF	TGTGCCAGCAGCTTAAGCGGGGGAACCTACAATGAGCAGTTCTTC
TRBV7-2	-	TRBJ1-6	16	-	CASSSGPRNYNSPLHF	TGTGCCAGCAGCTCTGGGCCCCGGAACTATAATTCACCCCTCCACTTT
TRBV7-8	-	TRBJ2-3	17	-	CASSLAYVPGGTDTQYF	TGTGCCAGCAGCTTAGCGTACGTACCGGGAGGCACAGATACGCAGTATTTT
TRBV6-5	-	TRBJ1-3	14	-	CASRHRRSGNTIYF	TGTGCCAGCAGACACAGGAGATCTGGAAACACCATATATTTT
TRBV12-2	-	TRBJ2-7	14	-	CASRLACTAYEQYF	TGTGCAAGTCGCTTAGCTTGCACGGCCTACGAGCAGTACTTC
TRBV10-3	TRBD1	TRBJ1-3	17	-	CAISSWTGGYSGNTIYF	TGTGCCATCAGTTCCTGGACAGGGGGCTACTCTGGAAACACCATATATTTT
TRBV21-1	-	TRBJ2-3	16	once	CASSLRNLTGTDTQYF	TGTGCCAGCAGCTTACGAAATCTGACAGGCACAGATACGCAGTATTTT
TRBV5-1	-	TRBJ2-7	15	-	CASSSGAGKPYEQYF	TGCGCCAGCAGCTCCGGAGCAGGGAAGCCCTACGAGCAGTACTTC
TRBV6-5	-	TRBJ2-4	13	-	CASSPDRQNIQYF	TGTGCCAGCAGCCCGGACAGACAAAACATTCAGTACTTC
TRBV6-5	-	TRBJ1-2	12	-	CASRPSSYGYTF	TGTGCCAGCAGGCCCTCGAGCTATGGCTACACCTTC
TRBV30	TRBD1	TRBJ1-2	14	once	CAWSTATGDYGYTF	TGTGCCTGGAGTACGGCGACAGGGGACTATGGCTACACCTTC
TRBV30	-	TRBJ1-2	14	-	CAWLERGADYGYTF	TGTGCCTGGTTGGAGCGGGGGGCAGACTATGGCTACACCTTC
TRBV4-3	-	TRBJ1-4	17	-	CASSQALTTGPNEKLFF	TGCGCCAGCAGCCAAGCCCTCACGACAGGACCCAATGAAAAACTGTTTTTT
TRBV7-2	-	TRBJ2-7	15	few	CASSPRGGVGYEQYF	TGTGCCAGCAGCCCAAGGGGGGGCGTCGGCTACGAGCAGTACTTC
TRBV19	-	TRBJ2-2	15	-	CASRSRARDTGELFF	TGTGCCAGTAGGTCTAGGGCCAGGGACACCGGGGAGCTGTTTTTT
TRBV6-2/TRBV6-3	-	TRBJ2-2	19	-	CASSTLTRTRLGYTGELFF	TGTGCCAGCAGTACTCTCACGCGGACTCGGTTGGGATACACCGGGGAGCTGTTTTTT
TRBV7-2	TRBD1	TRBJ1-5	14	-	CASSTGQGAPGQHF	TGTGCCAGCAGCACTGGACAGGGGGCTCCGGGACAGCATTTT
TRBV2	-	TRBJ1-2	14	-	CASSEEAGGGGYTF	TGTGCCAGCAGTGAAGAGGCGGGAGGCGGTGGCTACACCTTC